These 8 T cell receptor beta chains share one sample of origin, sequenced in a study of blood T cell repertoires in COVID-19. TCRdb keeps only in-frame clones here, not all; method: immunoSEQ multiplex PCR. The sample consists of about 270,000 clones, approximately 87% of them appearing once. Input material: peripheral blood. The receptors stem from a woman between 50 and 59 years old with acute or convalescent COVID-19.

The chain joins TRBV27 to TRBJ1-1, with D maybe TRBD1 (6 bases). The ends were cut back, 3 bases at V and 4 bases at J, with 9 bases in the middle. Germline V gives CDR1 MNHEY, CDR2 SMNVEV (reference sequence). The CDR3 is made up of 13 amino acids. Here the CDR3 reads CASSFLGGTEAFF. CDR3 nucleotide sequence: TGTGCCAGCAGTTTTCTAGGGGGCACTGAAGCTTTCTTT.

The chain couples TRBV5-1 to TRBJ2-5; D is undetermined. CDR3 length equals 13 residues. V was clipped by 2 bases and J by 1 base, with 6 bases between them. Per the germline V gene, CDR1 is SGHRS and CDR2 is YFSETQ. In nucleotides, the CDR3 is TGCGCCAGCAGCTTCGCACTCCAAGAGACCCAGTACTTC. This translates into CASSFALQETQYF.

This chain links TRBV7-2 with TRBJ2-3; TRBD1 is a possible D gene (6 bases). This CDR3 contains 15 residues. Trimming pared 5 bases from V and 4 bases from J, leaving 16 bases between. Germline V lookup: CDR1 SGHTA, CDR2 FQGNSA. CDR3: CASSQQGPVPDTQYF. CDR3 sequence (DNA): TGTGCCAGCAGCCAACAGGGCCCGGTGCCAGATACGCAGTATTTT. Combining the CDR3 with reference TRBV7-2 and TRBJ2-3 gives the whole variable domain GAGVSQSPSNKVTEKGKDVELRCDPISGHTALYWYRQSLGQGLEFLIYFQGNSAPDKSGLPSDRFSAERTGGSVSTLTIQRTQQEDSAVYLCASSQQGPVPDTQYFGPGTRLTVL.

The chain couples TRBV21-1 to TRBJ2-7; TRBD2, as called in the table, went unchecked against the DNA. TRBV21-1 is an annotated pseudogene. The length of the CDR3 is 11 residues. The CDR3 here is CASSNTYEQYF. In DNA, the CDR3 is TGTGCCAGCAGCAATACTTACGAGCAGTACTTC.

This chain links TRBV14 with TRBJ1-2, with TRBD1 as a possible D gene (5 bases). Germline CDR1 reads SGHDN; CDR2 reads FVKESK. CDR3 length: 15 amino acids. The germline V and J ends were trimmed by 0 bases and 7 bases, with 15 bases remaining between them. Here the CDR3 reads CASSQDREGNSGYTF. CDR3 bases: TGTGCCAGCAGCCAAGACAGGGAGGGGAATAGTGGCTACACCTTC.

The chain carries TRBV4-3 and TRBJ2-3; 10 bases agree with TRBD2. The CDR3 spans 16 residues. CDR1 and CDR2 (germline): LGHNA, YSLEER. Trimming at V came to 3 bases and at J to 5 bases, leaving 8 bases not matched to a gene. The CDR3 nucleotides read TGCGCCAGCAGCCACCGGGGACTAGCGCAGGGAGATACGCAGTATTTT. It codes for CASSHRGLAQGDTQYF.

The chain is built from TRBV7-3 and TRBJ1-2; the match to TRBD1 covers 8 bases. The V and J ends lost 0 bases and 4 bases, in that order; junction bases with no gene match: 1. From germline, CDR1 is SGHTA and CDR2 FQGTGA. The CDR3 contains 14 residues. The CDR3: CASSLTGQVYGYTF. CDR3 DNA: TGTGCCAGCAGCTTAACGGGACAGGTCTATGGCTACACCTTC. Filled out from reference TRBV7-3 and TRBJ1-2, the complete variable domain reads GAGVSQTPSNKVTEKGKYVELRCDPISGHTALYWYRQSLGQGPEFLIYFQGTGAADDSGLPNDRFFAVRPEGSVSTLKIQRTERGDSAVYLCASSLTGQVYGYTFGSGTRLTVV.

CDR3 nucleotide sequence: TGTGCGCTGAGGGCCTTAGCGCAAGAGACCCAGTACTTC. Protein: CALRALAQETQYF. The V call is TRBV30, the J call TRBJ2-5, with TRBD2 as a possible D gene (5 bases). Germline CDR1 and CDR2: GTSNPN and SVGIG (reference sequence). The CDR3 loop spans 13 amino acids.